The clone carrying this T cell receptor beta chain was picked up many times. This sample is drawn from a study of T-cell reconstitution after alpha-beta-depleted transplantation in children. Preparation of the TCRbeta library used unique molecular identifiers. TCRdb itself ran the PCR reads through MiXCR, one entry per CDR3 protein. Of over 200,000 distinct CDR3 sequences detected, roughly a tenth appear once; the ten largest clones hold around 6.2%. The CDR3 runs 13 residues. CDR1 is SEHNR and CDR2 is FQNEAQ in the germline V gene (reference sequence). V was pared by 5 bases and J by 6 bases, with 12 bases between.

The TCR originated in a human donor who donated a stem cell graft to a child with acute lymphoblastic leukemia. Source: PBMCs from the stem cell graft donor, taken from the stem cell graft. The J gene is TRBJ2-3, the V gene TRBV7-9, with D unclear. The CDR3 nucleotides are TGTGCCAGCAGCCCACCTAACGAGGATACGCAGTATTTT. Translation gives CASSPPNEDTQYF.